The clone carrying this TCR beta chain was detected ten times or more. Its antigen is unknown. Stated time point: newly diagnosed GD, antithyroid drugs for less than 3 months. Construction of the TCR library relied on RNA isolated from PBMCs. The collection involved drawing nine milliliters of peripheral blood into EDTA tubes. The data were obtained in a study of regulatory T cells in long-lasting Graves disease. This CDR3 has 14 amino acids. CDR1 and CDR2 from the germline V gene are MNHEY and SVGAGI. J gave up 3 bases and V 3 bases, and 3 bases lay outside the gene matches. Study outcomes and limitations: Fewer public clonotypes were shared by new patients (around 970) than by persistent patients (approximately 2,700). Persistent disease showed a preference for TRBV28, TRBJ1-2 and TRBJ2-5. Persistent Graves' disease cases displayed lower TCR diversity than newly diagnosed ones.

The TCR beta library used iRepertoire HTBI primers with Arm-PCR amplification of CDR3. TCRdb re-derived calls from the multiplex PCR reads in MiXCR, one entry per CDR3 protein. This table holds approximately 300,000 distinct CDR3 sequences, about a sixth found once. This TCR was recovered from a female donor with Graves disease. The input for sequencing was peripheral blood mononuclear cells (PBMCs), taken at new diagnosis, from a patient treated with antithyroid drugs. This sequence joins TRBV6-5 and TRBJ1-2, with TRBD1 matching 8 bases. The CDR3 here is CASSYDRGDYGYTF. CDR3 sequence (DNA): TGTGCCAGCAGTTATGACAGGGGAGACTATGGCTACACCTTC.